This is a list of T cell receptor beta chains from one sample in a study of CD8 T cells in Susac syndrome. TCRdb recomputed calls from the immunoSEQ multiplex PCR reads with MiXCR, one row per CDR3 protein. The sample includes under 200,000 distinct CDR3 sequences, around 95% of them seen just once. Sequencing was done on a sample of CD4+ T cells from PBMCs. The receptors were gathered from a human donor in good health. CDR3s include the opening cysteine and the closing phenylalanine or tryptophan. A D gene is named only where the DNA matches it firmly. A row's size may be missing; if present it is once, few, many or a size class.

NA	NA	TRBV10-3	15	TRBJ2-1	CAISEGGGLNNEQFF	TGTGCCATCAGTGAGGGAGGGGGCCTTAACAATGAGCAGTTCTTC
NA	NA	TRBV6-5	15	TRBJ1-2	CASSYSRGGRYGYTF	TGTGCCAGCAGTTACTCGAGAGGGGGGCGTTACGGCTACACCTTC
NA	NA	TRBV6-4	13	TRBJ2-3	CASSEDLRDTQYF	TGTGCCAGCAGTGAGGACCTCAGGGATACGCAGTATTTT
NA	NA	TRBV7-9	14	TRBJ2-1	CASSLDGGHNEQFF	TGTGCCAGCAGCTTAGATGGGGGTCACAATGAGCAGTTCTTC
NA	TRBD2	TRBV5-1	16	TRBJ2-5	CASSLGSGGSQETQYF	TGCGCCAGCAGCTTGGGATCGGGAGGGAGTCAAGAGACCCAGTACTTC
few	TRBD1	TRBV12-3/TRBV12-4	13	TRBJ1-6	CASSRTGNSPLHF	TGTGCCAGCAGTCGGACAGGAAATTCACCCCTCCACTTT
NA	TRBD1	TRBV28	12	TRBJ1-4	CASRTGSEKLFF	TGTGCCAGCAGGACAGGGAGTGAAAAACTGTTTTTT
NA	TRBD2	TRBV20-1	16	TRBJ2-3	CSARDRLAGGTDTQYF	TGCAGTGCTAGAGATCGCCTAGCGGGGGGCACAGATACGCAGTATTTT
NA	TRBD1	TRBV7-2	14	TRBJ1-2	CASSLQGQGVGYTF	TGTGCCAGCAGCTTACAGGGACAGGGGGTAGGCTACACCTTC
NA	TRBD1	TRBV20-1	12	TRBJ2-3	CSANRGPDTQYF	TGCAGTGCCAACAGGGGGCCAGATACGCAGTATTTT
once	NA	TRBV4-3	13	TRBJ2-5	CASSPRDGETQYF	TGCGCCAGCAGCCCCCGCGACGGAGAGACCCAGTACTTC
NA	TRBD1	TRBV15	15	TRBJ2-1	CATSGGQGAGNEQFF	TGTGCCACCAGCGGCGGACAGGGGGCGGGAAATGAGCAGTTCTTC
NA	NA	TRBV20-1	13	TRBJ1-1	CSAQISGDTEAFF	TGCAGTGCTCAAATTTCAGGGGACACTGAAGCTTTCTTT
NA	NA	TRBV29-1	13	TRBJ2-1	CSVLGDSYNEQFF	TGCAGCGTTCTCGGGGACTCCTACAATGAGCAGTTCTTC
NA	NA	TRBV4-1	16	TRBJ1-2	CASSPHHRIGAIGYTF	TGCGCCAGCAGCCCACATCATAGGATAGGGGCGATAGGCTACACCTTC
NA	TRBD2	TRBV3-1	14	TRBJ2-7	CASSQAGDNYEQYF	TGTGCCAGCAGCCAGGCGGGAGACAACTACGAGCAGTACTTC
NA	NA	TRBV29-1	14	TRBJ1-6	CSVSYNSYNSPLHF	TGCAGCGTTTCATATAACTCCTATAATTCACCCCTCCACTTT
NA	NA	TRBV6-6	13	TRBJ2-3	CASSIGAVDTQYF	TGTGCCAGCAGCATAGGGGCGGTAGATACGCAGTATTTT
NA	TRBD2	TRBV3-1	13	TRBJ2-3	CASRLAVTDTQYF	TGTGCCAGCAGACTAGCGGTTACAGATACGCAGTATTTT
NA	NA	TRBV12-3/TRBV12-4	13	TRBJ2-3	CASSELGTDTQYF	TGTGCCAGCAGCGAGCTAGGAACAGATACGCAGTATTTT
NA	NA	TRBV3-1	14	TRBJ1-4	CASSHRQPNEKLFF	TGTGCCAGCAGCCACCGACAGCCTAATGAAAAACTGTTTTTT
NA	NA	TRBV5-1	13	TRBJ1-5	CASSPGGAQPQHF	TGCGCCAGCAGCCCTGGAGGGGCTCAGCCCCAGCATTTT
NA	NA	TRBV28	21	TRBJ2-1	CASSFQLIYQLRAPGNNEQFF	TGTGCCAGCAGTTTTCAATTAATCTACCAACTCCGGGCTCCAGGAAACAATGAGCAGTTCTTC
NA	NA	TRBV28	15	TRBJ1-1	CASPPVGEGNTEAFF	TGTGCCAGTCCCCCTGTCGGCGAGGGGAACACTGAAGCTTTCTTT
NA	TRBD1	TRBV4-3	13	TRBJ1-2	CASSQDRGSSYTF	TGCGCCAGCAGCCAAGACAGGGGGAGCTCCTACACCTTC
NA	TRBD1	TRBV6-5	15	TRBJ1-6	CASSYGQGMSSPLHF	TGTGCCAGCAGTTACGGACAGGGGATGTCTTCACCCCTCCACTTT
NA	TRBD2	TRBV11-2	15	TRBJ2-5	CASSLVGGMQETQYF	TGTGCCAGCAGCTTAGTCGGGGGGATGCAAGAGACCCAGTACTTC
NA	NA	TRBV7-9	13	TRBJ1-2	CASSRGTLGGYTF	TGTGCCAGCAGCCGAGGGACTTTGGGTGGCTACACCTTC
NA	NA	TRBV2	12	TRBJ2-2	CALAPNTGELFF	TGTGCCTTGGCCCCCAACACCGGGGAGCTGTTTTTT
NA	TRBD1	TRBV12-3/TRBV12-4	17	TRBJ1-1	CASSLQIGTGMNTEAFF	TGTGCCAGCAGTTTACAGATCGGGACAGGGATGAACACTGAAGCTTTCTTT
many	NA	TRBV12-3/TRBV12-4	11	TRBJ2-5	CASSRQETQYF	TGTGCCAGCAGTAGACAAGAGACCCAGTACTTC
once	NA	TRBV3-1	13	TRBJ1-6	CASSSGDNSPLHF	TGTGCCAGCAGTTCGGGGGACAATTCACCCCTCCACTTT
once	NA	TRBV18	14	TRBJ2-1	CASSPWTGYNEQFF	TGTGCCAGCTCACCGTGGACTGGCTACAATGAGCAGTTCTTC
NA	NA	TRBV4-3	16	TRBJ2-4	CASSQGPESSQNIQYF	TGCGCCAGCAGCCAGGGCCCGGAGTCAAGCCAAAACATTCAGTACTTC
NA	TRBD2	TRBV29-1	14	TRBJ2-7	CSVERTSGGYEQYF	TGCAGCGTTGAACGGACTAGCGGGGGGTACGAGCAGTACTTC
NA	TRBD2	TRBV18	13	TRBJ2-4	CASSPPTSDIQYF	TGTGCCAGCTCACCACCTACTAGCGACATTCAGTACTTC
NA	TRBD2	TRBV4-1	19	TRBJ2-5	CASSQVPGLAGVGQETQYF	TGCGCCAGCAGCCAAGTTCCGGGACTAGCGGGAGTCGGGCAAGAGACCCAGTACTTC
NA	NA	TRBV3-1	13	TRBJ1-5	CASSQGADQPQHF	TGTGCCAGCAGCCAAGGGGCGGATCAGCCCCAGCATTTT
once	NA	TRBV9	15	TRBJ1-6	CASSRDISYNSPLHF	TGTGCCAGCAGTCGGGACATCTCCTATAATTCACCCCTCCACTTT
NA	NA	TRBV29-1	16	TRBJ2-4	CSVVLQSAGAKNIQYF	TGCAGCGTGGTGTTACAGTCTGCAGGGGCCAAAAACATTCAGTACTTC